This T cell receptor beta chain was captured by sequencing in a study of tumor T cells in aggressive B-cell lymphoma. Clones were read by immunoSEQ multiplex PCR, and TCRdb kept only the in-frame ones, dropping some. The data show about 5,400 clones, 70% to 85% seen once. Trimming shortened V by 3 bases and J by 3 bases, and 11 bases separated the two germline ends. Germline V gene sequence: CDR1 SGHRS, CDR2 YFSETQ. This CDR3 spans 14 amino acids. The chain links TRBV5-1 to TRBJ2-3; weak D call: TRBD2 (6 bases). Sequencing input: tumor tissue. This clonotype was obtained from an adult with diffuse large B cell lymphoma. The DNA of the CDR3 is TGCGCCAGCAGCTCGGAGGGCGGAACAGATACGCAGTATTTT. Protein sequence: CASSSEGGTDTQYF.